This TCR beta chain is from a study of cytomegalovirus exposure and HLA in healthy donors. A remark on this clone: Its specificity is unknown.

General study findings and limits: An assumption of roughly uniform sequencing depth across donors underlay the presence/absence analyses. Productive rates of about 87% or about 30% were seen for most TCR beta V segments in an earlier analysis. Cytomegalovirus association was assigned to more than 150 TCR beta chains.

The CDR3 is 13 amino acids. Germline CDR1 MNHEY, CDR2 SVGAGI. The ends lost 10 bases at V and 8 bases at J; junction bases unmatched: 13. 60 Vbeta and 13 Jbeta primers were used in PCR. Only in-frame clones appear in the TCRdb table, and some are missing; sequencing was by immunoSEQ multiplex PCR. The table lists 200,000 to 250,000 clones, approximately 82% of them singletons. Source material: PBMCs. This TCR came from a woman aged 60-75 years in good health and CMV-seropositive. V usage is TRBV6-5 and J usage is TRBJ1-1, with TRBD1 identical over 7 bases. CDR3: CATWLGQAPEAFF. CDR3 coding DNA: TGTGCCACCTGGTTAGGACAGGCCCCCGAAGCTTTCTTT.